This T cell receptor beta chain was sequenced during a study of cytomegalovirus exposure and HLA in healthy donors. With 60 Vbeta and 13 Jbeta primers, the PCR was carried out. Sequencing was performed with immunoSEQ multiplex PCR; in TCRdb, only in-frame clones are kept and a portion is missing. The sample shows about 190,000 clones, roughly 77% of them seen only once. The CDR3 sequence is 13 residues long. V lost 3 bases and J 4 bases, leaving 12 bases between the germline ends. The germline CDR1 and CDR2 sequences are GTSNPN and SVGIG (reference sequence). Nominal health characterized the donors when sampled, though unrecorded immune exposures were likely. Findings and limits, study-wide: HLA alleles were associated with 15,000 to 20,000 TCR beta sequences in a later analysis at 0.05 false discovery rate. The study assumed roughly uniform donor sequencing depth for presence/absence analyses. There were 160 or so TCR beta chains listed as cytomegalovirus-associated.

This clone was found a few times. Its target is unknown. This TCR was sampled from a man aged 25-45 years in good health and CMV-seropositive. This chain links TRBV30 with TRBJ1-1, with a tentative D call TRBD1 (5 bases). The sequenced sample consisted of PBMCs. The chain's CDR3 is CAWSEVGVTEAFF. The CDR3 nucleotides read TGTGCCTGGAGCGAAGTAGGGGTCACTGAAGCTTTCTTT.